This TCR beta chain appears in the sequencing data of a study of T-cell reconstitution after alpha-beta-depleted transplantation in children. Unique molecular identifiers were incorporated into the prepared TCRbeta library. TCRdb re-called the PCR reads through MiXCR, storing one row per CDR3 protein. Among about 98,000 distinct CDR3 sequences listed, 20% to 30% were seen once. In regard to this clonotype: The antigen is undetermined.

General observations from the study: Expanded graft clones numbering several hundred reportedly gave rise to alpha-beta T cells about two months after transplant.

The specimen was PBMCs, collected before TCRalphabeta/CD19-depleted stem cell transplant. The TCR comes from a boy younger than 10 with acute lymphoblastic leukemia, due to receive a stem cell transplant.

CDR3 sequence reads: CASSLGGDRIGYTF. CDR3 nucleotide sequence: TGCGCCAGCAGCTTGGGGGGGGACAGAATTGGCTACACCTTC. The chain links TRBV5-1 to TRBJ1-2; 7 bases agree with TRBD1. Unmatched junction bases numbered 6, after V lost 0 bases and J lost 7 bases. Germline values: CDR1 SGHRS, CDR2 YFSETQ. CDR3 length equals 14 residues. The full variable domain, rest sourced from reference TRBV5-1 and TRBJ1-2, is KAGVTQTPRYLIKTRGQQVTLSCSPISGHRSVSWYQQTPGQGLQFLFEYFSETQRNKGNFPGRFSGRQFSNSRSEMNVSTLELGDSALYLCASSLGGDRIGYTFGSGTRLTVV.